This T cell receptor beta chain was recovered during a study of OX40 agonist ivuxolimab in advanced cancers. Sequencing used immunoSEQ multiplex PCR; TCRdb keeps in-frame clones, though not all of them. The table shows tens of thousands of clones, with about nine tenths occurring only once. The sequence came from an adult with an advanced solid tumor such as melanoma, head and neck, liver or kidney cancer. The specimen was CD4+ or CD8+ T cells sorted from blood, collected in a trial of the OX40 agonist ivuxolimab.

The DNA for the CDR3 is TGTGCCAGCAGCTTTGGGCAGGGGTTAGGAGAGACCCAGTACTTC. Its translation: CASSFGQGLGETQYF. The J gene is TRBJ2-5, the V gene TRBV5-4, with D tentatively TRBD1 (6 bases). Looked up from germline, CDR1 is SGHNT and CDR2 is YYREEE (reference sequence). The CDR3 extends over 15 amino acids. V lost 2 bases and J lost 4, with 15 bases in between.